Listed here are 29 T cell receptor beta chains from one sample, sequenced in a study of OX40 agonist ivuxolimab in advanced cancers. Profiling relied on immunoSEQ multiplex PCR, and the TCRdb table lists in-frame clones only, not all of them. The sample has some 70,000 clones, about 80% seen once. Sequenced here: CD4+ or CD8+ T cells sorted from blood, sampled in a trial of the OX40 agonist ivuxolimab. The receptors stem from an adult with an advanced solid tumor such as melanoma, head and neck, liver or kidney cancer.

J is TRBJ1-6 and V is TRBV18, with no clear D. Trimming pared 1 base from V and 7 bases from J, leaving 8 bases between. CDR1 and CDR2 (germline): KGHSH, LQKENI. This CDR3 comprises 14 residues. The CDR3 here is CASSPQGLNSPLHF. CDR3 nucleotides: TGTGCCAGCTCACCACAGGGTTTGAATTCACCCCTCCACTTT.

The chain carries TRBV6-1 and TRBJ2-1; D is unclear. Trimming took 6 bases from V and 0 from J, leaving 12 bases between them. Germline CDR1 and CDR2: MNHNS and SASEGT. This CDR3 contains 15 residues. CDR3 DNA sequence: TGTGCCAGCAGACAGATTACGAGCTCCTACAATGAGCAGTTCTTC. This translates into CASRQITSSYNEQFF.

The chain is built from TRBV10-2 and TRBJ2-7, with D perhaps matching TRBD1 (6 bases). From germline, CDR1 is WSHSY and CDR2 SAAADI. Trimming cost V 7 bases and J 5 bases, with 9 bases left between them. This CDR3 is built from 11 residues. CDR3 DNA sequence: TGCGCCAGCAACAGGGAACACGAGCAGTACTTC. Translated, it gives CASNREHEQYF.

The chain joins TRBV10-1 to TRBJ1-1; tentatively, D is TRBD1 (5 bases). V shed 6 bases and J shed 0 bases, with 20 bases lying between them. This CDR3 has 17 amino acids. Looked up from germline, CDR1 is WNHNN and CDR2 is SYGVQD (reference sequence). CDR3 in amino acids: CASSDLRALGVNTEAFF. CDR3 nucleotide sequence: TGCGCCAGCAGCGACTTAAGGGCCCTGGGGGTGAACACTGAAGCTTTCTTT.

The chain carries TRBV5-1 and TRBJ2-5, with D possibly called TRBD1 or TRBD2 (5 bases each). This CDR3 is 13 amino acids long. CDR1 and CDR2 (germline): SGHRS, YFSETQ. The V and J ends lost 3 bases and 2 bases respectively, with 8 bases between them. CDR3 protein: CASSWDLQETQYF. The CDR3 DNA follows: TGCGCCAGCAGCTGGGACCTGCAAGAGACCCAGTACTTC.

The J gene is TRBJ2-5, the V gene TRBV6-1; D unclear. The CDR3 contains 15 residues. The V gene's germline CDR1 is MNHNS and CDR2 SASEGT. Trimming took 4 bases from V and 0 from J, leaving 12 bases between them. The CDR3 spells CASSGLRPYQETQYF. The CDR3 DNA reads as TGTGCCAGCAGTGGGCTTAGACCGTACCAAGAGACCCAGTACTTC.

The chain uses TRBV2 and TRBJ2-3; 8 positions agree with TRBD2. This CDR3 has 15 amino acids. J lost 1 base, V lost 7 bases, and 7 bases had no gene match. Germline V CDR1 and CDR2: SNHLY, FYNNEI. CDR3 in DNA: TGTGCCAGCACCCCAGGACTAGCCCGCACAGATACGCAGTATTTT. Translation: CASTPGLARTDTQYF.

The chain employs TRBV27 and TRBJ1-3; maybe TRBD1 (6 bases). The V end lost 2 bases, the J end lost 2 bases, and 10 bases lay between the germline ends. Germline loops: CDR1 MNHEY, CDR2 SMNVEV (reference sequence). The CDR3 is 15 amino acids. CDR3 amino acids: CASSLRGGTGNTIYF. CDR3 coding DNA: TGTGCCAGCAGTTTAAGGGGGGGTACTGGAAACACCATATATTTT.

The chain has TRBV5-5 and TRBJ2-2, with D hard to call. V was pared by 1 base and J by 1 base, with 5 bases between. This CDR3 spans 14 amino acids. CDR1 is SGHKS, CDR2 YYEKEE, per germline (reference sequence). The CDR3 region has the DNA TGTGCCAGCAGCTTGCAGGTGAACACCGGGGAGCTGTTTTTT. This gives the protein CASSLQVNTGELFF.

This clone has only one observation. The chain is built from TRBV2 and TRBJ2-5; TRBD2 agrees at 8 bases. CDR3 length equals 14 residues. The germline V gene has CDR1 SNHLY and CDR2 FYNNEI. Germline trimming cut 3 bases from V and 3 bases from J; bases unmatched to any gene: 3. CDR3: CASSDTRGEETQYF. In DNA form, the CDR3 reads TGTGCCAGCAGTGACACGCGGGGGGAAGAGACCCAGTACTTC.

The CDR3 spells CASSLNVGNNEKLFF. CDR3 DNA: TGCGCCAGCAGCTTGAACGTAGGGAATAATGAAAAACTGTTTTTT. V and J are TRBV5-1 and TRBJ1-4; D unresolved. Germline lookup yields CDR1 SGHRS and CDR2 YFSETQ. The length of the CDR3 is 15 residues. The ends were cut back, 1 base at V and 4 bases at J, with 11 bases in the middle. Supplemented by reference TRBV5-1 and TRBJ1-4, the full variable domain reads KAGVTQTPRYLIKTRGQQVTLSCSPISGHRSVSWYQQTPGQGLQFLFEYFSETQRNKGNFPGRFSGRQFSNSRSEMNVSTLELGDSALYLCASSLNVGNNEKLFFGSGTQLSVL.

The CDR3 coding sequence is TGTGCCAGTAGCCCGCCCACAGGGCCCCGCGAGCAGTACTTC. Its translation is CASSPPTGPREQYF. This chain uses TRBV19 with TRBJ2-7, with D possibly being TRBD1 (6 bases). V lost 6 bases, J lost 6 bases, and 18 bases lay in between. This CDR3 comprises 14 residues. Looked up from germline, CDR1 is LNHDA and CDR2 is SQIVND (reference sequence).

The rearrangement joins TRBV13 to TRBJ1-2; D possibly corresponds to TRBD1 (6 bases). Germline V gene data show CDR1 as PRHDT and CDR2 as FYEKMQ (reference sequence). V was shortened by 5 bases and J by 7 bases, with 20 bases between the two germline ends. The CDR3 loop spans 15 amino acids. The DNA for the CDR3 is TGTGCCAGCAGCGCGTCACAGGGAGCAAGGAGTGGCTACACCTTC. Its translation is CASSASQGARSGYTF.

This chain connects TRBV30 to TRBJ2-5; 9 nucleotides align to TRBD2. The V gene's germline CDR1 is GTSNPN and CDR2 SVGIG (reference sequence). The ends lost 4 bases at V and 5 bases at J; junction bases unmatched: 5. The CDR3 totals 13 residues. CDR3 nucleotides: TGTGCCTGGAAGGGCGGGGGGGCGGAGACCCAGTACTTC. It specifies CAWKGGGAETQYF.

The genes are TRBV4-2 and TRBJ2-3; D might be TRBD1 or TRBD2, each matching 6 bases. There are 15 residues in the CDR3. V lost 4 bases to trimming and J lost 5 bases, with 16 bases between them. Germline V gene sequence: CDR1 LGHNA, CDR2 YNFKEQ. For the CDR3, the DNA is TGTGCCAGCAGCCCTAGGGGGGAAGCGGGAGATACGCAGTATTTT. Translated: CASSPRGEAGDTQYF.

The chain uses TRBV7-9 and TRBJ1-6; TRBD1 might be the D (5 bases). Trimming cost V 2 bases and J 10 bases, with 12 bases left between them. The CDR3 loop spans 14 amino acids. Looked up from germline, CDR1 is SEHNR and CDR2 is FQNEAQ (reference sequence). The CDR3 DNA reads as TGTGCCAGCAGCTTAAACCAGGGCGGATCACCCCTCCACTTT. The encoded protein is CASSLNQGGSPLHF. Drawing the rest from reference TRBV7-9 and TRBJ1-6, the complete variable domain is DTGVSQNPRHKITKRGQNVTFRCDPISEHNRLYWYRQTLGQGPEFLTYFQNEAQLEKSRLLSDRFSAERPKGSFSTLEIQRTEQGDSAMYLCASSLNQGGSPLHFGNGTRLTVT.

V usage is TRBV10-3 and J usage is TRBJ1-4, with D maybe TRBD1 (5 bases). The CDR3 extends over 13 amino acids. The V gene lost 7 bases and the J gene lost 5 bases, with 11 bases spanning the gap. Germline CDR1 ENHRY, CDR2 SYGVKD. The CDR3 DNA follows: TGTGCCATCAAGGACAACAACAATGAAAAACTGTTTTTT. Its protein product is CAIKDNNNEKLFF.

V is TRBV16 and J is TRBJ1-3, with D perhaps TRBD1 (5 bases). Germline V gives CDR1 KGHSY, CDR2 FQNENV. CDR3 size: 17 residues. Trimming shortened V by 4 bases and J by 0 bases, and 16 bases separated the two germline ends. CDR3 bases: TGTGCCAGCAGCCGCCCCGGGCGGGGGAGCTCTGGAAACACCATATATTTT. Its translation is CASSRPGRGSSGNTIYF. The variable domain in full, with the rest retrieved from reference TRBV16 and TRBJ1-3, is GEEVAQTPKHLVRGEGQKAKLYCAPIKGHSYVFWYQQVLKNEFKFLISFQNENVFDETGMPKERFSAKCLPNSPCSLEIQATKLEDSAVYFCASSRPGRGSSGNTIYFGEGSWLTVV.

This clone was observed a few times. The chain combines TRBV7-8 with TRBJ2-2; 9 positions agree with TRBD1. The CDR3 contains 15 residues. The germline CDR1 and CDR2 sequences are SGHVS and FQNEAQ. Unmatched junction bases numbered 5, after V lost 5 bases and J lost 4 bases. The chain's CDR3 is CASSRRTGATGELFF. The CDR3 DNA sequence: TGTGCCAGCAGCCGCCGGACAGGGGCCACCGGGGAGCTGTTTTTT.

The J gene is TRBJ2-7, the V gene TRBV20-1; D is perhaps TRBD2 (5 bases). The CDR3 covers 11 residues. Per the germline V gene, CDR1 is DFQATT and CDR2 is SNEGSKA (reference sequence). V gave up 1 base and J gave up 6 bases, with 7 bases separating them. CDR3 protein: CSARAGVEQYF. In nucleotides, the CDR3 is TGCAGTGCTAGAGCCGGGGTCGAGCAGTACTTC.

V and J are TRBV28 and TRBJ2-5; TRBD2 aligns across 12 bases. This CDR3 spans 15 amino acids. After removal of 7 bases from V and 5 bases from J, the junction contained 8 bases not matched to a gene. The V gene's germline CDR1 is MDHEN and CDR2 SYDVKM. CDR3 DNA: TGTGCCAGCAACCTAGCGGGGGGGCCCCGGGAGACCCAGTACTTC. This gives the protein CASNLAGGPRETQYF. Full variable domain (rest looked up from reference TRBV28 and TRBJ2-5): DVKVTQSSRYLVKRTGEKVFLECVQDMDHENMFWYRQDPGLGLRLIYFSYDVKMKEKGDIPEGYSVSREKKERFSLILESASTNQTSMYLCASNLAGGPRETQYFGPGTRLLVL.

V is TRBV18 and J is TRBJ1-2, with D unresolved. Trimming took off 1 base at V and 8 bases at J, with 14 bases between the two ends. The CDR3 totals 14 residues. The germline V gene encodes CDR1 KGHSH and CDR2 LQKENI. The CDR3 DNA reads as TGTGCCAGCTCACCACAGGGTTCTCGGATGGGCTACACCTTC. It is translated as CASSPQGSRMGYTF.

The chain recombines TRBV4-2 with TRBJ2-3, with D possibly matching TRBD2 (5 bases). The V end was cut by 5 bases, the J end by 6 bases, with 15 bases between. The CDR3 has 14 residues. CDR1 and CDR2 from the germline V gene are LGHNA and YNFKEQ. The CDR3 DNA reads TGTGCCAGCAGCACCGCGGGTAACTCGGATACGCAGTATTTT. Its protein product is CASSTAGNSDTQYF.

CDR3 in DNA: TGCGCCAGCAGCTTAGAACAGGGATACACAGATACGCAGTATTTT. Protein: CASSLEQGYTDTQYF. This chain links TRBV5-1 with TRBJ2-3; the D gene is possibly TRBD1 (6 bases). Per germline, CDR1 SGHRS and CDR2 YFSETQ. The CDR3 totals 15 residues. V gave up 2 bases and J gave up 2 bases, with 12 bases separating them.

Comment on this clone: An end of the junction differs from the germline gene, which may be a read error. The chain uses TRBV5-1 and TRBJ1-2, with D tentatively TRBD1 (6 bases). Per germline, CDR1 SGHRS and CDR2 YFSETQ. This CDR3 region has 13 residues. CDR3 nucleotides: TGTGCCAGCAGCTTTTCAGGGGCCTATGGCTACACCTTC. This encodes CASSFSGAYGYTF.

The CDR3 coding sequence is TGTGCCAGCAAAAGTTTTTTGGGGCCGGGGCAGGCGAACACCGGGGAGCTGTTTTTT. Translated, it gives CASKSFLGPGQANTGELFF. The gene calls are TRBV27 and TRBJ2-2; D is perhaps TRBD1 or TRBD2 (5 bases each). This CDR3 has 19 residues. CDR1 MNHEY and CDR2 SMNVEV come from the germline V gene (reference sequence). The V end was cut by 7 bases, the J end by 0 bases, with 24 bases between.

This rearrangement joins TRBV7-2 to TRBJ2-6, with D unclear. Germline values: CDR1 SGHTA, CDR2 FQGNSA. The CDR3 is 15 residues long. Trimming removed 5 bases at V and 0 bases at J, with 8 bases between. Written as DNA, the CDR3 is TGTGCCAGCAGCATATACAGCTCTGGGGCCAACGTCCTGACTTTC. Translated, it gives CASSIYSSGANVLTF.

In this sample, this clone turned up once. The gene calls are TRBV6-5 and TRBJ2-7; 7 positions agree with TRBD1. The CDR3 consists of 15 residues. Germline CDR1 and CDR2: MNHEY and SVGAGI. With V trimmed by 5 bases and J by 2 bases, 9 bases remained unmatched. The CDR3 region has the DNA TGTGCCAGCAGTCGGGACAGCCTGGGGACCTACGAGCAGTACTTC. Its translation: CASSRDSLGTYEQYF.

This chain joins TRBV27 and TRBJ1-1; D call uncertain. This CDR3 has 14 amino acids. Germline assignment: CDR1 MNHEY and CDR2 SMNVEV (reference sequence). Trimming took 3 bases from V and 1 from J, leaving 9 bases between them. In nucleotides, the CDR3 is TGTGCCAGCAGTTTGGGCAGGAGGAACACTGAAGCTTTCTTT. Its translation is CASSLGRRNTEAFF.